This T cell receptor (beta chain) is drawn from a study of neoadjuvant anti-PD-1 for oral cavity cancer. Here immunoSEQ multiplex PCR was the method, and the copy in TCRdb shows in-frame clones only, minus some. The sample yields tens of thousands of clones, roughly 85% seen once. Time point described: after neoadjuvant nivolumab, at surgical resection. These oral cavity squamous cell carcinomas were HPV-negative and locally advanced. No culture or expansion preceded analysis of these blood cells. Germline V gene lookup returns CDR1 GTSNPN and CDR2 SVGIG (reference sequence). The CDR3 consists of 13 residues. Trimming cost V 2 bases and J 3 bases, with 8 bases left between them.

Sample: PBMCs, taken after nivolumab (anti-PD-1) treatment. V and J are TRBV30 and TRBJ1-5; TRBD1 might be the D (5 bases). The origin of this receptor is a person between 35 and 79 years old with oral cavity squamous cell carcinoma. CDR3 DNA: TGTGCCTGGAGTAGCGGGACCAATCAGCCCCAGCATTTT. Its translation: CAWSSGTNQPQHF.